This T cell receptor beta chain was sequenced during a study of blood T cell repertoires in COVID-19. As processed by the authors: Nucleated cell counts were estimated from reference gene primer amplification. Clones were sequenced by immunoSEQ multiplex PCR, and TCRdb holds only the in-frame ones, with some missing. The D gene and trimming were derived from the DNA, and the V and J assignments and clone size from that table. The sample holds 250,000 to 300,000 clones; around 83% are singletons and the top ten take roughly 5.8%. Germline values: CDR1 SGHNT, CDR2 YYREEE (reference sequence). The CDR3 spans 17 residues. V was pared by 2 bases and J by 0 bases, with 15 bases between.

This chain uses TRBV5-4 with TRBJ1-3; D gene uncertain. This receptor was taken from an elderly man with acute or convalescent COVID-19. Sequenced material: peripheral blood. In DNA form, the CDR3 reads TGTGCCAGCAGCTTCGAGCCGGGGAGAAGCTCTGGAAACACCATATATTTT. It translates to CASSFEPGRSSGNTIYF. Full variable domain (missing parts from reference TRBV5-4 and TRBJ1-3): ETGVTQSPTHLIKTRGQQVTLRCSSQSGHNTVSWYQQALGQGPQFIFQYYREEENGRGNFPPRFSGLQFPNYSSELNVNALELDDSALYLCASSFEPGRSSGNTIYFGEGSWLTVV.